This paragraph reports one TCR beta chain. Its target antigen remains unknown. No base quality values were provided; no much bigger clone lies one nucleotide off. The method was the immunoSEQ multiplex PCR assay. In the original analysis: A statistical classification framework was built for diagnosing cytomegalovirus status from the catalog of TCR beta chain sequences. As stored in TCRdb, this immuneACCESS dataset retains in-frame rearrangements with V and J assigned. A fraction of the clones does not appear; measured against another copy, unresolved V genes explain less than half of the discrepancy, and the remainder lacks a known reason. The D gene and trimming were derived from the DNA, and the V and J assignments and clone size from that table. The sample contains roughly 120,000 clones, roughly 90% of them found a single time. The top ten hold less than 2.5% of the sample. This sample was taken from a study of cytomegalovirus exposure and HLA in healthy donors (dated by TCRdb to the late 2010s). Regarding the research as a whole: According to a later analysis, the roughly 130 validation repertoires were produced on the same platform as the 700 or so repertoires of the first cohort. The study was designed to test whether signatures of past pathogen exposure could be identified by cataloging public T cell receptors. Along with the roughly 610-subject first cohort, a separate validation cohort of 120 different subjects was used. To predict cytomegalovirus infection status, the study combined high-throughput TCR immunosequencing, statistical association of individual TCRs with disease status, and machine learning.

Reading from cysteine to phenylalanine, the CDR3 counts 14 amino acids. Just CDR3 DNA is preserved here, 42 bases in frame from base 1. Sequences MNHNS (CDR1) and SASEGT (CDR2) are obtained from the germline V gene. V loses 3 bases of germline sequence and J loses 2 bases, and the interval between the two ends is 8 bases. Points the paper makes about the study in general: Across donors, most TCR sequences were observed very rarely, whereas some public TCRs were present in many individuals. The study gave a list of roughly 150 TCR beta chains associated with cytomegalovirus. According to the authors, the approach could potentially be generalized to other disease states and immunological phenotypes. The classifier was reported to diagnose cytomegalovirus status with high specificity and sensitivity in both the original and validation cohorts. A later analysis had no HLA typing for the validation cohort, so co-occurrence there was scored across all 110 or so repertoires. A later analysis found that TCRs clustered in the first cohort also tended to co-occur in the roughly 120 validation repertoires, with 94% of cluster scores above 0. In vitro tests confirmed that a few of the cytomegalovirus-associated TCR beta chains recognize cytomegalovirus antigens.

The donors were included in the validation cohort of 90 to 150 subjects, a group kept apart from the roughly 680-subject first cohort. Sequenced sample: PBMCs. The chain was built from TRBV6-1 and TRBJ1-3; there is no confident call for the D gene. The sequence derives from a woman aged 18-29 years in good health and CMV-seronegative. For the CDR3, the sequence is CASSDSTAGNTIYF. The nucleotides read TGTGCCAGCAGTGACTCCACGGCTGGAAACACCATATATTTT.